Reported below is one T cell receptor (beta chain). These data originate in a study of T cell changes during pregnancy in multiple sclerosis. This CDR3 region has 18 residues. Germline V lookup: CDR1 ENHRY, CDR2 SYGVKD. V dropped 2 bases and J dropped 4; count of bases not matched to a gene: 8. Repertoires were generated with immunoSEQ multiplex PCR, while TCRdb's copy carries only in-frame clones and drops some. The table includes 65,000 to 95,000 clones, approximately 94% detected once. This clonotype originated in a female donor in good health, enrolled as a control in a pregnancy study. This sample comprised peripheral blood, obtained after pregnancy. This rearrangement joins TRBV10-3 to TRBJ2-2; 12 nucleotides align to TRBD2. CDR3 residues: CAISEGLAGSRGTGELFF. The CDR3 region has the DNA TGTGCCATCAGTGAGGGACTAGCGGGATCTCGGGGCACCGGGGAGCTGTTTTTT.